The next 21 T cell receptor beta chains were all read from a single sample in a study of regulatory T cells in long-lasting Graves disease. Time point: newly diagnosed GD, antithyroid drugs for less than 3 months. Construction of the TCR library relied on RNA isolated from PBMCs. Construction of TCR beta libraries relied on iRepertoire HTBI primers and on Arm-PCR targeting CDR3 regions. TCRdb used MiXCR to reprocess the multiplex PCR reads, holding one entry per CDR3 protein. The table includes approximately 270,000 distinct CDR3 sequences, around 18% detected once. These data were also reused for a study on T cells in Graves' hyperthyroidism and ophthalmopathy.

The sample was peripheral blood mononuclear cells (PBMCs), taken at new diagnosis, from a patient treated with antithyroid drugs. The receptors shown here come from a woman aged 25 to 45 with Graves disease.

The V gene is TRBV20-1, the J gene TRBJ2-1; 11 bases are shared with TRBD2. The V segment lost 5 bases and the J segment 1 base; nucleotides outside the gene matches: 7. Germline-derived CDR1 and CDR2 are DFQATT and SNEGSKA (reference sequence). The CDR3 extends over 16 amino acids. The CDR3 protein is CSADGASGGSYNEQFF. CDR3 sequence (DNA): TGCAGTGCTGACGGGGCTAGCGGGGGGTCCTACAATGAGCAGTTCTTC.

The sample holds many counts of this clonotype. The chain joins TRBV18 to TRBJ2-5; no reliable D call. Germline-derived CDR1 and CDR2 are KGHSH and LQKENI. V gave up 3 bases and J gave up 4 bases, with 9 bases separating them. The CDR3 contains 13 residues. CDR3 bases: TGTGCCAGCTCACCTCTTCGTGGAGAGACCCAGTACTTC. This gives the protein CASSPLRGETQYF.

As concerns this clonotype: A junction end diverges from the germline sequence, so it may reflect a read error. The chain employs TRBV6-1 and TRBJ2-7; possible D gene TRBD1, 5 bases. CDR1 and CDR2 from the germline V gene are MNHNS and SASEGT. This CDR3 has 11 amino acids. The CDR3 here is CTSSDSYEQYF. The CDR3 nucleotides are TGTACCAGCAGCGACAGTTACGAGCAGTACTTC.

This clonotype showed up many times. The genes are TRBV20-1 and TRBJ2-5, with D possibly called TRBD1 or TRBD2 (6 bases each). This CDR3 contains 12 residues. The germline V gene has CDR1 DFQATT and CDR2 SNEGSKA (reference sequence). V dropped 6 bases and J dropped 5 bases, with 13 bases sitting between them. DNA of the CDR3: TGCAGTGCGTCCGGGGGCCCGGAGACCCAGTACTTC. As protein: CSASGGPETQYF.

This clonotype has a count of ten or more. The chain recombines TRBV20-1 with TRBJ2-7; 7 bases fit TRBD1. Germline lookup yields CDR1 DFQATT and CDR2 SNEGSKA (reference sequence). The CDR3 runs to 13 residues. V gave up 5 bases and J gave up 6 bases; unmatched junction bases: 10. The CDR3 protein is CSAAGTDIREQYF. As DNA, the CDR3 is TGCAGTGCTGCCGGGACAGATATTCGCGAGCAGTACTTC.

The chain has TRBV4-1 and TRBJ2-1; possibly TRBD1 for D (6 bases). The CDR3 runs 14 residues. Germline V gives CDR1 MGHRA, CDR2 YSYEKL. The germline V and J ends were trimmed by 1 base and 10 bases, with 14 bases remaining between them. The CDR3 nucleotides are TGCGCCAGCAGCCAAGCGGGACAACGGGCGGAGCAGTTCTTC. It specifies CASSQAGQRAEQFF.

This clonotype was recorded at least ten times. The rearrangement uses TRBV7-6 and TRBJ2-2; TRBD2 matches at 8 bases. This CDR3 region has 14 residues. CDR1 and CDR2 (germline): SGHVS, FNYEAQ. The V and J ends lost 8 bases and 5 bases, in that order; junction bases with no gene match: 7. This CDR3 reads CASRGGAGTGELFF. The DNA for the CDR3 is TGTGCCAGCCGGGGGGGAGCGGGAACCGGGGAGCTGTTTTTT.

The sample holds many counts of this clonotype. The chain couples TRBV19 to TRBJ2-7; 8 bases align to TRBD1. The V gene's germline CDR1 is LNHDA and CDR2 SQIVND (reference sequence). The CDR3 has 14 amino acids. J gave up 3 bases and V 3 bases, and 4 bases lay outside the gene matches. The CDR3 loop reads CASSIRGPIYEQYF. CDR3 nucleotides: TGTGCCAGTAGTATCAGGGGGCCCATCTACGAGCAGTACTTC. Full variable domain (remainder filled in from reference TRBV19 and TRBJ2-7): DGGITQSPKYLFRKEGQNVTLSCEQNLNHDAMYWYRQDPGQGLRLIYYSQIVNDFQKGDIAEGYSVSREKKESFPLTVTSAQKNPTAFYLCASSIRGPIYEQYFGPGTRLTVT.

This clonotype was detected ten times or more. The J gene is TRBJ2-1, the V gene TRBV12-3 or TRBV12-4; TRBD2 agrees at 7 bases. V dropped 7 bases and J dropped 1; count of bases not matched to a gene: 1. The CDR3 totals 13 residues. For the CDR3, the DNA is TGTGCCAGCATGGGGGGGTCCTACAATGAGCAGTTCTTC. This sequence encodes CASMGGSYNEQFF.

A few counts support this clonotype. The rearrangement joins TRBV5-1 to TRBJ2-2; tentative D call: TRBD2 (5 bases). The CDR3 length is 16 residues. Germline CDR1 and CDR2: SGHRS and YFSETQ. V was shortened by 2 bases and J by 0 bases, with 11 bases between the two germline ends. This CDR3 reads CASSLGAVSNTGELFF. The CDR3 DNA reads as TGCGCCAGCAGCTTAGGAGCGGTATCGAACACCGGGGAGCTGTTTTTT.

This clonotype was recorded many times. This sequence joins TRBV6-1 and TRBJ1-4; the D is unclear. V was cut by 6 bases and J by 7 bases, with 6 bases left in between. The CDR3 is 11 residues long. Germline values: CDR1 MNHNS, CDR2 SASEGT. CDR3 in amino acids: CASRVGEKLFF. The CDR3 coding sequence is TGTGCCAGCAGGGTTGGTGAAAAACTGTTTTTT.

This clonotype has ten or more counts. This chain connects TRBV6-2 or TRBV6-3 to TRBJ1-1; TRBD1 agrees at 8 bases. From germline, CDR1 is MNHEY and CDR2 SVGEGT. The CDR3 has 14 residues. Unmatched junction bases numbered 9, after V lost 6 bases and J lost 6 bases. The CDR3 sequence: CASSPETGAAEAFF. The CDR3 nucleotides are TGTGCCAGCAGCCCAGAGACAGGGGCGGCTGAAGCTTTCTTT.

There are many counts of this clonotype. V is TRBV7-9 and J is TRBJ2-7, with 9 nucleotides matching TRBD2. This CDR3 spans 17 amino acids. The V segment lost 5 bases and the J segment 2 bases; nucleotides outside the gene matches: 13. Germline V gene lookup returns CDR1 SEHNR and CDR2 FQNEAQ (reference sequence). As DNA, the CDR3 is TGTGCCAGCAGCATGGGGGCGAGCGTAGCGGGGGCCTACGAGCAGTACTTC. It codes for CASSMGASVAGAYEQYF.

This clonotype was seen ten or more times. This chain uses TRBV10-3 with TRBJ1-2; D unresolved. The V gene's germline CDR1 is ENHRY and CDR2 SYGVKD. Trimming took off 11 bases at V and 2 bases at J, with 9 bases between the two ends. The CDR3 sequence is 11 residues long. Written as DNA, the CDR3 is TGTGCCGTCGGAGAAAACTATGGCTACACCTTC. This encodes CAVGENYGYTF.

This clonotype showed up just a few times. This chain connects TRBV5-6 to TRBJ2-5; D perhaps matches TRBD1 (5 bases). The V gene's germline CDR1 is SGHDT and CDR2 YYEEEE. V lost 3 bases and J lost 8, with 14 bases in between. CDR3 length: 13 residues. The CDR3 protein is CASSWGLLGTQYF. The CDR3 nucleotides are TGTGCCAGCAGCTGGGGCCTATTAGGAACCCAGTACTTC.

There are many counts of this clonotype. The chain employs TRBV3-1 and TRBJ1-3; 9 nucleotides line up with TRBD1. CDR1 and CDR2 (germline): LGHDT, YNNKEL (reference sequence). Trimming took 4 bases from V and 3 from J; bases not matched to a gene: 19. The CDR3 covers 20 residues. The CDR3 DNA reads as TGTGCCAGCAGCCCCCTAACAGGGGGCTTGGGCGTCCGCAATGGAAACACCATATATTTT. Protein product: CASSPLTGGLGVRNGNTIYF.

At least ten counts were recorded for this clonotype. CDR3 coding DNA: TGCGCCAGCGCCAGGGACAGAAACACAGATACGCAGTATTTT. It yields the protein CASARDRNTDTQYF. The chain is built from TRBV5-1 and TRBJ2-3; 7 bases are a match to TRBD1. Losses at the gene ends were 7 bases for V and 2 bases for J; bases not matched to a gene: 7. Germline CDR1 is SGHRS and CDR2 is YFSETQ. This CDR3 has 14 amino acids.

Concerning this clonotype: A much bigger clone sits one base away, suggesting this may be a read error. This chain links TRBV20-1 with TRBJ2-7; 10 bases are shared with TRBD2. The CDR3 covers 15 residues. Germline V lookup: CDR1 DFQATT, CDR2 SNEGSKA (reference sequence). The trim removed 0 bases at V and 7 bases at J, leaving 9 bases unmatched. The CDR3 reads CSARDSGGAGDEQYF. The CDR3 coding sequence is TGCAGTGCTAGAGACAGCGGGGGGGCTGGTGATGAGCAGTACTTC.

This clonotype came up many times. CDR3 region: CASSQGSRGSDTQYF. The CDR3 DNA is TGTGCCAGCAGCCAAGGCTCCAGGGGTTCAGATACGCAGTATTTT. The chain recombines TRBV3-1 with TRBJ2-3; possibly TRBD1 for D (6 bases). This CDR3 has 15 residues. V was trimmed by 1 base and J by 4 bases, leaving 12 bases between them. Germline V gene data show CDR1 as LGHDT and CDR2 as YNNKEL (reference sequence).

This clonotype was counted ten times or more. The chain uses TRBV12-3 or TRBV12-4 and TRBJ2-5; possibly TRBD1 for D (6 bases). Trimming shortened V by 2 bases and J by 5 bases, and 12 bases separated the two germline ends. This CDR3 is 14 amino acids long. The CDR3 protein is CASSLNTQGETQYF. As DNA, the CDR3 is TGTGCCAGCAGTTTAAACACCCAGGGGGAGACCCAGTACTTC.

This clonotype was detected many times. The chain employs TRBV12-3 or TRBV12-4 and TRBJ1-2; possibly TRBD1 for D (6 bases). The CDR3 has 13 amino acids. V was trimmed by 5 bases and J by 4 bases, leaving 11 bases between them. CDR3 sequence reads: CASSRWDTYGYTF. CDR3 bases: TGTGCCAGCAGTCGCTGGGACACCTATGGCTACACCTTC.